This TCR beta chain was obtained from a study of blood T cell repertoires in COVID-19. For the study at large: Whether acute or convalescent, the COVID-19 samples came from the United States, Italy and Spain. Sources were T cells, B-cell-depleted T cells, or PBMCs; the material itself was cDNA or gDNA.

Original data processing: Quantification of nucleated cells was approximated via reference gene primer amplification. Profiled with immunoSEQ multiplex PCR; TCRdb holds only in-frame clones, not every one. V, J and clone size derive from that table, while D and trimming were established from the DNA sequence. The repertoire holds some 190,000 clones, approximately 85% seen once, with 8.2% in the top ten. The V gene's germline CDR1 is MGHRA and CDR2 YSYEKL. V was pared by 3 bases and J by 3 bases, with 9 bases between. The CDR3 is 14 amino acids. This clonotype was obtained from a woman between 55 and 75 years old with acute or convalescent COVID-19. The sequenced material came from peripheral blood. This chain uses TRBV4-1 with TRBJ2-1, with TRBD2 as a possible D gene (6 bases). The CDR3 DNA reads as TGCGCCAGCAGCCACGGGGACTTCTACAATGAGCAGTTCTTC. The encoded protein is CASSHGDFYNEQFF.